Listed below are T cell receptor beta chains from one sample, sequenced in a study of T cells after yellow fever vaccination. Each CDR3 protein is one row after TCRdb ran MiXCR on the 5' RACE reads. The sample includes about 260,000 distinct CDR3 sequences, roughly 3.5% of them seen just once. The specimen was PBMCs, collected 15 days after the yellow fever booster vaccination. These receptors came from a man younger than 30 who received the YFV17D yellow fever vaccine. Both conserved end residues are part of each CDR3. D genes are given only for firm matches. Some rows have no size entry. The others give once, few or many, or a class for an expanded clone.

DNA: TGCAGCGTTAGCCCCGGGACAGAGTCAACTAATGAAAAACTGTTTTTT
CDR3: CSVSPGTESTNEKLFF
length: 16
J: TRBJ1-4
V: TRBV29-1
size: many
D: TRBD1

DNA: TGCAGCGTTGCTAGGGACAGCCCCGGGGAGCTGTTTTTT
CDR3: CSVARDSPGELFF
length: 13
J: TRBJ2-2
V: TRBV29-1
size: many
D: TRBD1

DNA: TGTGCCAGCAGCACATGGGCCGCGGACCCGAACACCGGGGAGCTGTTTTTT
CDR3: CASSTWAADPNTGELFF
length: 17
J: TRBJ2-2
V: TRBV5-4
size: .
D: .

DNA: TGCGCCAGCAGCCAAGAGTACGCGCTCCAACCCAGCACAGATACGCAGTATTTT
CDR3: CASSQEYALQPSTDTQYF
length: 18
J: TRBJ2-3
V: TRBV4-1
size: many
D: .

DNA: TGTGCCAGCAGTTTTGAGGCCCTCTTTTTAGCGGGGACCGCCTTCTTCCAAGAGACCCAGTACTTC
CDR3: CASSFEALFLAGTAFFQETQYF
length: 22
J: TRBJ2-5
V: TRBV27
size: .
D: TRBD2

DNA: TGTGCCAGCAGCTTTGCGGGGGGGATTCAGTACTTC
CDR3: CASSFAGGIQYF
length: 12
J: TRBJ2-4
V: TRBV7-2
size: many
D: TRBD2

DNA: TGCGCCAGCAGCCCCAACCCGGGGCAAGGAGAGACCCAGTACTTC
CDR3: CASSPNPGQGETQYF
length: 15
J: TRBJ2-5
V: TRBV5-1
size: many
D: .

DNA: TGCGCCAGCAGCTTGGAGGGGCCCGTCTATGGCTACACCTTC
CDR3: CASSLEGPVYGYTF
length: 14
J: TRBJ1-2
V: TRBV5-1
size: once
D: .

DNA: TGTGCCACCAGCTGGGGGAAGACTGAAGCTTTCTTT
CDR3: CATSWGKTEAFF
length: 12
J: TRBJ1-1
V: TRBV15
size: many
D: .

DNA: TGTGCCAGCAGCCAAGATCGGGGGTCCTCCTATGGCTACACCTTC
CDR3: CASSQDRGSSYGYTF
length: 15
J: TRBJ1-2
V: TRBV4-2
size: many
D: .

DNA: TGCAGCGTTGAAGATCCCCTTAGCGCCAGCACAGATACGCAGTATTTT
CDR3: CSVEDPLSASTDTQYF
length: 16
J: TRBJ2-3
V: TRBV29-1
size: few
D: .

DNA: TGTGCCAGCAGCGGTCGCCGGGGGACAAGGTCAAGCGGGGAGCTGTTTTTT
CDR3: CASSGRRGTRSSGELFF
length: 17
J: TRBJ2-2
V: TRBV2
size: many
D: .

DNA: TGTGCCAGCATCGTCGGGACAGCCAGCCTCTATGGCTACACCTTC
CDR3: CASIVGTASLYGYTF
length: 15
J: TRBJ1-2
V: TRBV6-1
size: many
D: TRBD1

DNA: TGTGCCAGCAGCCCCCGCCTGGGGGGCACTGAAGCTTTCTTT
CDR3: CASSPRLGGTEAFF
length: 14
J: TRBJ1-1
V: TRBV14
size: many
D: .

DNA: TGTGCCAGCAGCTTAGGGCTTTTAACACCCACAGATACGCAGTATTTT
CDR3: CASSLGLLTPTDTQYF
length: 16
J: TRBJ2-3
V: TRBV7-6
size: many
D: .

DNA: TGCAGTGCTGGGCGTGGGGGGGCCACGTTCGGGACCCAGTACTTC
CDR3: CSAGRGGATFGTQYF
length: 15
J: TRBJ2-5
V: TRBV20-1
size: .
D: .

DNA: TGTGCCAGCAGCAAGACTAGCGGGAGCACAGATACGCAGTATTTT
CDR3: CASSKTSGSTDTQYF
length: 15
J: TRBJ2-3
V: TRBV12-3/TRBV12-4
size: many
D: TRBD2

DNA: TGTGCCAGCAGCCCCGGGACAGGGGGTGGTTACTTC
CDR3: CASSPGTGGGYF
length: 12
J: TRBJ2-7
V: TRBV7-2
size: many
D: TRBD1

DNA: TGTGCCAGCAGCGGACCGACTAGCGGGGGGTTTGAGCAGTTCTTC
CDR3: CASSGPTSGGFEQFF
length: 15
J: TRBJ2-1
V: TRBV9
size: many
D: TRBD2

DNA: TGTGCCACCAGCGAAGGCCGGGACAGGGGGAACGGCTACACCTTC
CDR3: CATSEGRDRGNGYTF
length: 15
J: TRBJ1-2
V: TRBV15
size: many
D: TRBD1

DNA: TGCAGCGTTGCGTTACAGAATCAAGCTTTCTTT
CDR3: CSVALQNQAFF
length: 11
J: TRBJ1-1
V: TRBV29-1
size: many
D: .

DNA: TGCGCCAGCAGCCTGGGACAGCCTAATTCACCCCTCCACTTT
CDR3: CASSLGQPNSPLHF
length: 14
J: TRBJ1-6
V: TRBV5-1
size: many
D: TRBD1

DNA: TGTGCCAGCTTATTTAACAGTACCAATGAAAAACTGTTTTTT
CDR3: CASLFNSTNEKLFF
length: 14
J: TRBJ1-4
V: TRBV27
size: many
D: .

DNA: TGTGCCAGCAGCGGGAAGACGGGGGGAAAGACCCAGTACTTC
CDR3: CASSGKTGGKTQYF
length: 14
J: TRBJ2-5
V: TRBV7-2
size: many
D: TRBD2

DNA: TGTGCCAGCAGTTCGGAGGGGGCAGGTAATGAAAAACTGTTTTTT
CDR3: CASSSEGAGNEKLFF
length: 15
J: TRBJ1-4
V: TRBV6-5
size: many
D: TRBD1

DNA: TGTGCCAGCAGTCCCGGGGACTCCGGCTATTCCTACACCTTC
CDR3: CASSPGDSGYSYTF
length: 14
J: TRBJ1-2
V: TRBV7-3
size: few
D: .

DNA: TGCAGTGCTCCCACAAGGGCCAGGCCGAGCTCCTACAATGAGCAGTTCTTC
CDR3: CSAPTRARPSSYNEQFF
length: 17
J: TRBJ2-1
V: TRBV20-1
size: many
D: .

DNA: TGTGCCAGCAGCTTAGGGACAGGGGGTCGAGGAGAGACCCAGTACTTC
CDR3: CASSLGTGGRGETQYF
length: 16
J: TRBJ2-5
V: TRBV11-1
size: many
D: TRBD1

DNA: TGTGCCAGCAGGCCCAGGCTGCATACAGACAATGAGCAGTTCTTC
CDR3: CASRPRLHTDNEQFF
length: 15
J: TRBJ2-1
V: TRBV2
size: many
D: .

DNA: TGCGCCAGCAGCCTTACTAGCGGGGGCCCACTTTCCGGGGAGCTGTTTTTT
CDR3: CASSLTSGGPLSGELFF
length: 17
J: TRBJ2-2
V: TRBV5-1
size: many
D: TRBD2

DNA: TGTGCCAGCTCCCCAGCAGATACGCAGTATTTT
CDR3: CASSPADTQYF
length: 11
J: TRBJ2-3
V: TRBV18
size: many
D: .

DNA: TGTGCCAGCAGCAGAGAGGGAAAGAGTCAGGGCATTCAGTACTTC
CDR3: CASSREGKSQGIQYF
length: 15
J: TRBJ2-4
V: TRBV5-4
size: many
D: .

DNA: TGTGCCAGCAGTTACTCGGGAGGTAGCCTGAGCTCCTACAATGAGCAGTTCTTC
CDR3: CASSYSGGSLSSYNEQFF
length: 18
J: TRBJ2-1
V: TRBV6-2/TRBV6-3
size: many
D: .

DNA: TGTGCCAGCAGTGGTTCCCGCTATGGACAGGTCCACTATGGCTACACCTTC
CDR3: CASSGSRYGQVHYGYTF
length: 17
J: TRBJ1-2
V: TRBV25-1
size: many
D: TRBD1

DNA: TGTGCCAGCAGTGAGGAAGTAGAGACCCAGTACTTC
CDR3: CASSEEVETQYF
length: 12
J: TRBJ2-5
V: TRBV2
size: many
D: .

DNA: TGTGCCAGCAGCTTAGCGGGGGGACAGGGAGGCTACACCTTC
CDR3: CASSLAGGQGGYTF
length: 14
J: TRBJ1-2
V: TRBV7-2
size: .
D: TRBD1

DNA: TGTGCCATCAGTAGGGGAACAGGGCAGTGGGACTCCTATAATTCACCCCTCCACTTT
CDR3: CAISRGTGQWDSYNSPLHF
length: 19
J: TRBJ1-6
V: TRBV10-3
size: many
D: .

DNA: TGCAGTGCGGGACAGTACAATGAGCAGTTCTTC
CDR3: CSAGQYNEQFF
length: 11
J: TRBJ2-1
V: TRBV20-1
size: many
D: TRBD1

DNA: TGTGCCAGCAGCCGGACTAGCGGGGGGGCAGATACGCAGTATTTT
CDR3: CASSRTSGGADTQYF
length: 15
J: TRBJ2-3
V: TRBV5-1
size: many
D: TRBD2

DNA: TGTGCCAGCAGCTTGGAGGGACAGGGCGGCGGGGAGCTGTTTTTT
CDR3: CASSLEGQGGGELFF
length: 15
J: TRBJ2-2
V: TRBV7-2
size: many
D: TRBD1

DNA: TGTGCCAGCTCACCAATGGGACTAGCGGGGGGGCAATACAATGAGCAGTTCTTC
CDR3: CASSPMGLAGGQYNEQFF
length: 18
J: TRBJ2-1
V: TRBV18
size: many
D: TRBD2

DNA: TGTGCCAGCAGTGAGCGTAATCTGAATGAAAAACTGTTTTTT
CDR3: CASSERNLNEKLFF
length: 14
J: TRBJ1-4
V: TRBV25-1
size: many
D: .